Below, 30 T cell receptor beta chains from the same sample are listed, as sequenced in a study of shared clonotypes between healthy human individuals. Produced via immunoSEQ multiplex PCR; TCRdb's table is partial and in-frame only. The sample shows 2 million to 2.5 million clones, about nine tenths of them seen only once. Sequencing was done on a sample of naive CD4+ T cells from PBMCs. Subset of the sample: CD45RA+ positively selected. These receptors came from a man in his late teens or twenties in good health. Some clones in this sample may be carry-over from other donors' samples.

CDR3 protein: CSVNRDGETEAFF. The CDR3 DNA reads TGCAGCGTCAACAGGGATGGTGAAACTGAAGCTTTCTTT. This chain links TRBV29-1 with TRBJ1-1; TRBD1 is a possible D gene (6 bases). In germline, CDR1 is SQVTM, CDR2 ANQGSEA. This CDR3 region has 13 residues. V lost 6 bases and J 5 bases, leaving 16 bases between the germline ends.

For this clone: The sample contains more than one DNA sequence encoding this CDR3. This chain joins TRBV15 and TRBJ2-7, with 8 bases matching TRBD1. The trim removed 2 bases at V and 2 bases at J, leaving 2 bases unmatched. CDR3 length equals 14 residues. Germline V gives CDR1 LNHNV, CDR2 YYDKDF (reference sequence). CDR3 coding DNA: TGTGCCACCAGCAGACGGGACAGGACCTACGAGCAGTACTTC. Amino acids: CATSRRDRTYEQYF.

Concerning this clone itself: This specimen includes other DNA sequences encoding the same CDR3. This rearrangement joins TRBV7-2 to TRBJ2-7, with 7 bases that match TRBD1. The CDR3 is made up of 12 amino acids. J lost 6 bases, V lost 1 base, and 0 bases had no gene match. Germline V gene lookup returns CDR1 SGHTA and CDR2 FQGNSA. CDR3 sequence reads: CASSLDRGEQYF. The CDR3 coding sequence is TGTGCCAGCAGCTTAGACAGGGGCGAGCAGTACTTC.

This rearrangement joins TRBV5-5 to TRBJ2-7, with TRBD2 identical over 8 bases. The CDR3 extends over 15 amino acids. The V gene's germline CDR1 is SGHKS and CDR2 YYEKEE (reference sequence). V shed 4 bases, J shed 4 bases, and the junction held 10 bases outside the gene matches. The CDR3 loop is CASSLSGTRVYEQYF. The CDR3 nucleotides are TGTGCCAGCAGCCTATCCGGGACTAGGGTGTACGAGCAGTACTTC.

The chain recombines TRBV27 with TRBJ2-5, with 12 bases matching TRBD2. CDR1 MNHEY and CDR2 SMNVEV come from the germline V gene (reference sequence). V dropped 5 bases and J dropped 0; count of bases not matched to a gene: 4. CDR3 size: 16 residues. This CDR3 is CASSPRTSGNQETQYF. The CDR3 coding sequence is TGTGCCAGCAGTCCCCGGACTAGCGGGAACCAAGAGACCCAGTACTTC.

The chain carries TRBV7-9 and TRBJ1-1; D is unresolved. Per the germline V gene, CDR1 is SEHNR and CDR2 is FQNEAQ (reference sequence). The CDR3 has 16 residues. Trimming pared 1 base from V and 1 base from J, leaving 13 bases between. The CDR3 nucleotides are TGTGCCAGCAGCTTAGAAGGCCTAGCGGGGAACACTGAAGCTTTCTTT. Translating gives CASSLEGLAGNTEAFF.

This clone was observed a single time. The rearrangement links TRBV7-8 to TRBJ1-2, with D possibly matching TRBD1 (5 bases). V was pared by 1 base and J by 5 bases, with 14 bases between. Germline values: CDR1 SGHVS, CDR2 FQNEAQ. The CDR3 has 15 residues. The CDR3 is CASSLVRTRPYGYTF. DNA of the CDR3: TGTGCCAGCAGCTTAGTTAGGACACGACCTTATGGCTACACCTTC. Full variable domain (rest looked up from reference TRBV7-8 and TRBJ1-2): GAGVSQSPRYKVAKRGQDVALRCDPISGHVSLFWYQQALGQGPEFLTYFQNEAQLDKSGLPSDRFFAERPEGSVSTLKIQRTQQEDSAVYLCASSLVRTRPYGYTFGSGTRLTVV.

This chain connects TRBV5-1 to TRBJ2-7, with D tentatively TRBD2 (5 bases). Germline CDR1 reads SGHRS; CDR2 reads YFSETQ. CDR3 size: 14 residues. V lost 2 bases, J lost 0 bases, and 9 bases lay in between. CDR3 amino acids: CASSFDGNSYEQYF. CDR3 bases: TGCGCCAGCAGCTTCGACGGGAACTCCTACGAGCAGTACTTC.

This sequence joins TRBV5-1 and TRBJ2-1; D possibly corresponds to TRBD2 (6 bases). Germline V lookup: CDR1 SGHRS, CDR2 YFSETQ. The ends were cut back, 0 bases at V and 10 bases at J, with 17 bases in the middle. This CDR3 is 15 amino acids long. The CDR3 loop reads CASSLGDPWAGEQFF. The CDR3, as DNA: TGCGCCAGCAGCTTGGGGGACCCCTGGGCGGGGGAGCAGTTCTTC.

The gene calls are TRBV7-2 and TRBJ2-3; D might be TRBD2 (5 bases). This CDR3 is 15 amino acids long. Germline values: CDR1 SGHTA, CDR2 FQGNSA. Deletions cut 4 bases from V and 2 bases from J, with 13 bases between. CDR3 amino acids: CASSSRLRATDTQYF. CDR3 sequence (DNA): TGTGCCAGCAGCTCGCGACTACGCGCCACAGATACGCAGTATTTT.

The chain is built from TRBV4-1 and TRBJ2-4, with 12 nucleotides matching TRBD2. V lost 4 bases to trimming and J lost 3 bases; unmatched junction nucleotides: 7. Germline CDR1 MGHRA, CDR2 YSYEKL. The CDR3 loop spans 17 amino acids. CDR3: CASSPGLAGLGKNIQYF. The DNA of the CDR3 is TGCGCCAGCAGCCCCGGACTAGCGGGACTGGGCAAAAACATTCAGTACTTC.

The chain uses TRBV11-2 and TRBJ1-4; the D is unclear. This CDR3 has 16 residues. CDR1 is SGHAT and CDR2 is FQNNGV in the germline V gene. V was cut by 5 bases and J by 0 bases, with 13 bases left in between. The CDR3 protein is CASSPYAGATNEKLFF. CDR3 bases: TGTGCCAGCAGCCCCTACGCGGGAGCAACTAATGAAAAACTGTTTTTT.

The gene calls are TRBV4-3 and TRBJ2-1; 9 positions match TRBD1. V lost 2 bases, J lost 4 bases, and 6 bases stayed unmatched. This CDR3 region has 16 residues. Germline V gene sequence: CDR1 LGHNA, CDR2 YSLEER. CDR3 in DNA: TGCGCCAGCAGCCAAACGACAGGGGGATTATACAATGAGCAGTTCTTC. Residues: CASSQTTGGLYNEQFF.

The genes are TRBV27 and TRBJ2-7; the match to TRBD1 covers 9 bases. After removal of 9 bases from V and 3 bases from J, the junction contained 15 bases not matched to a gene. Germline V gene data show CDR1 as MNHEY and CDR2 as SMNVEV (reference sequence). The CDR3 length is 16 residues. The CDR3, as DNA: TGTGCCAGTAAAAAGAACCCGGGGACAGGGATCTACGAGCAGTACTTC. It yields the protein CASKKNPGTGIYEQYF.

The V gene is TRBV25-1, the J gene TRBJ1-2; D is ambiguous. Trimming took off 3 bases at V and 2 bases at J, with 16 bases between the two ends. This CDR3 comprises 16 residues. Germline CDR1 MGHDK, CDR2 SYGVNS. The CDR3 sequence is CASSDPTRRGNYGYTF. In DNA, the CDR3 is TGTGCCAGCAGTGACCCTACCCGCCGCGGAAACTATGGCTACACCTTC.

This rearrangement joins TRBV6-4 to TRBJ1-2; the D gene is possibly TRBD1 (6 bases). The CDR3 sequence is 13 residues long. Looked up from germline, CDR1 is MRHNA and CDR2 is SNTAGT. V lost 6 bases, J lost 3 bases, and 11 bases lay in between. CDR3 in amino acids: CASRGAADYGYTF. The CDR3 bases are TGTGCCAGCAGGGGGGCAGCTGACTATGGCTACACCTTC.

In its sample, this clone was seen once. The V call is TRBV6-5, the J call TRBJ1-1; unclear D gene. The germline V and J ends were trimmed by 4 bases and 3 bases, with 12 bases remaining between them. This CDR3 is 14 amino acids long. Germline lookup yields CDR1 MNHEY and CDR2 SVGAGI. CDR3 coding DNA: TGTGCCAGCAGTTTATTAGGCCGGGACACTGAAGCTTTCTTT. It translates to CASSLLGRDTEAFF.

A remark on this clone: Other DNA sequences in the sample encode the same CDR3. This chain joins TRBV6-6 and TRBJ2-7; D unresolved. With 0 bases removed from V and 0 bases from J, the gap between germline ends came to 6 bases. CDR1 is MNHNY and CDR2 is SVGAGI in the germline V gene (reference sequence). This CDR3 has 14 amino acids. The DNA for the CDR3 is TGTGCCAGCAGTTACTCTGACACCTCCTACGAGCAGTACTTC. Protein sequence: CASSYSDTSYEQYF.

V is TRBV11-1 and J is TRBJ2-3, with TRBD2 matching over 8 bases. The germline V gene encodes CDR1 SGHAT and CDR2 FQDESV (reference sequence). Germline trimming cut 1 base from V and 0 bases from J; bases unmatched to any gene: 0. The CDR3 is 15 amino acids. The CDR3 sequence is CASSLVAGSTDTQYF. CDR3 coding DNA: TGTGCCAGCAGCTTAGTAGCGGGGAGCACAGATACGCAGTATTTT.

This sequence joins TRBV11-2 and TRBJ1-5; D might be TRBD1 (5 bases). Trimming cost V 1 base and J 0 bases, with 7 bases left between them. Germline lookup yields CDR1 SGHAT and CDR2 FQNNGV. There are 15 residues in the CDR3. For the CDR3, the DNA is TGTGCCAGCAGCTTAGGGGGGTTTAGCAATCAGCCCCAGCATTTT. Its translation is CASSLGGFSNQPQHF.

The gene calls are TRBV18 and TRBJ2-7; TRBD2 might be the D (5 bases). Trimming shortened V by 4 bases and J by 0 bases, and 13 bases separated the two germline ends. Germline loops: CDR1 KGHSH, CDR2 LQKENI. The CDR3 consists of 15 residues. The DNA of the CDR3 is TGTGCCAGCTCACTTACTAGGGCGAGCTCCTACGAGCAGTACTTC. Its protein product is CASSLTRASSYEQYF.

This rearrangement joins TRBV6-1 to TRBJ1-2; 7 bases agree with TRBD1. Germline lookup yields CDR1 MNHNS and CDR2 SASEGT. The CDR3 has 14 amino acids. Unmatched junction bases numbered 4, after V lost 2 bases and J lost 4 bases. CDR3: CASSELAGGYGYTF. The CDR3 coding sequence is TGTGCCAGCAGTGAATTAGCAGGGGGCTATGGCTACACCTTC.

The chain recombines TRBV5-1 with TRBJ2-3; tentative D call: TRBD2 (5 bases). Germline V gene lookup returns CDR1 SGHRS and CDR2 YFSETQ. The CDR3 is 15 residues long. The ends were cut back, 0 bases at V and 5 bases at J, with 13 bases in the middle. CDR3 nucleotides: TGCGCCAGCAGCTTGGTCGGGGATGGCGGAGATACGCAGTATTTT. Protein: CASSLVGDGGDTQYF.

The V call is TRBV7-9, the J call TRBJ2-7, with D possibly being TRBD1 (6 bases). With 7 bases removed from V and 1 base from J, the gap between germline ends came to 11 bases. Germline-derived CDR1 and CDR2 are SEHNR and FQNEAQ (reference sequence). There are 13 residues in the CDR3. CDR3: CASIGQRSYEQYF. Written as DNA, the CDR3 is TGTGCCAGCATCGGACAGCGATCCTACGAGCAGTACTTC.

The V call is TRBV9, the J call TRBJ2-7; 10 nucleotides match TRBD1. Germline values: CDR1 SGDLS, CDR2 YYNGEE. The J segment lost 2 bases and the V segment lost 4 bases, leaving 6 bases of the junction unmatched. The CDR3 runs 15 residues. The CDR3 nucleotides read TGTGCCAGCAGCCCTGCCGGGACAGGGGCCTACGAGCAGTACTTC. It yields the protein CASSPAGTGAYEQYF.

The chain employs TRBV6-6 and TRBJ2-1; 11 bases are shared with TRBD1. CDR3 length: 15 residues. The germline CDR1 and CDR2 sequences are MNHNY and SVGAGI (reference sequence). J lost 9 bases, V lost 5 bases, and 9 bases had no gene match. The CDR3 bases are TGTGCCAGCAGTCACCGGGACAGGGGGTCCGTTGAGCAGTTCTTC. It is translated as CASSHRDRGSVEQFF.

The chain employs TRBV2 and TRBJ1-3; unclear D gene. Germline V gene sequence: CDR1 SNHLY, CDR2 FYNNEI. V dropped 8 bases and J dropped 4 bases, with 6 bases sitting between them. The CDR3 consists of 11 residues. The CDR3 DNA reads TGTGCCAGCCGAAGAGGAAACACCATATATTTT. It codes for CASRRGNTIYF.

This clone was observed a single time. This chain uses TRBV27 with TRBJ2-4, with TRBD2 matching 8 bases. CDR3 length equals 14 residues. J lost 1 base, V lost 6 bases, and 2 bases had no gene match. Germline CDR1 and CDR2: MNHEY and SMNVEV (reference sequence). CDR3: CASRSGGAKNIQYF. The CDR3 bases are TGTGCCAGCAGGTCGGGGGGGGCCAAAAACATTCAGTACTTC.

The chain is built from TRBV7-2 and TRBJ2-5; D is undetermined. Deletions cut 5 bases from V and 5 bases from J, with 12 bases between. Germline assignment: CDR1 SGHTA and CDR2 FQGNSA. The CDR3 totals 13 residues. The CDR3 DNA sequence: TGTGCCAGCAGCGTAATAGCTTGGGAGACCCAGTACTTC. Translation: CASSVIAWETQYF.

The gene calls are TRBV10-3 and TRBJ1-2; TRBD1 is a possible D gene (6 bases). The V end was cut by 3 bases, the J end by 5 bases, with 13 bases between. Germline loops: CDR1 ENHRY, CDR2 SYGVKD. The length of the CDR3 is 14 residues. The DNA for the CDR3 is TGTGCCATCAGTGATGGGGGGCCCTTTTATGGCTACACCTTC. Encoded protein: CAISDGGPFYGYTF.